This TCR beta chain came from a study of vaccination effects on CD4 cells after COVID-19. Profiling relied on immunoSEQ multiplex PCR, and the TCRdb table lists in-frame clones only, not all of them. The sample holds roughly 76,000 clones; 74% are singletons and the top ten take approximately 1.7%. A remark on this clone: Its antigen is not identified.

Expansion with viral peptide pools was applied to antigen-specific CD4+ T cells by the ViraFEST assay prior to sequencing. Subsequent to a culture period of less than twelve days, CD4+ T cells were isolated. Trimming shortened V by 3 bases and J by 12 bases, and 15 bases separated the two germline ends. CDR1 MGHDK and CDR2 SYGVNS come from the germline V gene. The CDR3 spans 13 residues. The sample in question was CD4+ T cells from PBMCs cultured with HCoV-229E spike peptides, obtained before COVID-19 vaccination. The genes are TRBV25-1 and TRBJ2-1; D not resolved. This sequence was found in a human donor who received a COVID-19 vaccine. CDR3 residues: CASSEYSDFVQFF. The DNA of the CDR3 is TGTGCCAGCAGTGAGTATAGTGATTTCGTGCAGTTCTTC.